These T cell receptor beta chains were read from a single sample in a study of blood T cell repertoires in COVID-19. This table comes from immunoSEQ multiplex PCR, and its TCRdb copy is limited to in-frame clones, with some not included. The data contain 140,000 to 150,000 clones, around 90% of them seen just once; the ten biggest clones take up 1.5% to 2%. The sequenced material came from peripheral blood. The receptors derive from a human donor in a cohort sampled during active COVID-19. The CDR3 runs from the conserved cysteine through the conserved F or W. A D gene is named only where the DNA matches it firmly. Not all rows give a size; the values are once, few, many and, for expanded clones, a class.

>TRBV18|TRBJ2-5|-|-
CASSPGTGQETQYF
TGTGCCAGCTCACCTGGAACAGGGCAAGAGACCCAGTACTTC
>TRBV5-1|TRBJ2-7|-|TRBD1
CASSSWTGGGYEQYF
TGCGCCAGCAGCTCATGGACAGGGGGCGGCTACGAGCAGTACTTC
>TRBV19|TRBJ2-5|-|-
CASSTTLQETQYF
TGTGCCAGTAGTACAACTCTCCAAGAGACCCAGTACTTC
>TRBV27|TRBJ1-2|medium-sized|TRBD1
CASSLMTGGGYTF
TGTGCCAGCAGTTTAATGACAGGGGGTGGCTACACCTTC
>TRBV25-1|TRBJ1-4|-|-
CASSDRTVTNEKLFF
TGTGCCAGCAGTGACCGGACAGTAACTAATGAAAAACTGTTTTTT
>TRBV25-1|TRBJ2-3|-|TRBD2
CASSGQLAGTTDTQYF
TGTGCCAGCAGTGGCCAACTAGCGGGGACCACAGATACGCAGTATTTT
>TRBV5-1|TRBJ2-2|-|TRBD1
CASSRDRGGNTGELFF
TGCGCCAGCAGCCGGGACAGGGGTGGCAACACCGGGGAGCTGTTTTTT
>TRBV6-1|TRBJ2-7|once|-
CASSELGWGAYEQYF
TGTGCCAGCAGTGAATTGGGATGGGGGGCCTACGAGCAGTACTTC
>TRBV5-1|TRBJ2-7|-|TRBD1
CASSVDRFNEQYF
TGCGCCAGCAGCGTGGACAGGTTCAACGAGCAGTACTTC
>TRBV3-1/TRBV3-2|TRBJ1-4|-|-
CASSQPFGGELFF
TGTGCCAGCAGCCAACCCTTTGGGGGGGAACTGTTTTTT
>TRBV4-3|TRBJ1-2|-|TRBD1
CASSQVTGGNYGYTF
TGCGCCAGCAGCCAAGTCACAGGGGGGAACTATGGCTACACCTTC
>TRBV11-1|TRBJ2-5|-|TRBD2
CASSSTSGRRETQYF
TGTGCCAGCAGCTCCACTAGCGGACGGCGGGAGACCCAGTACTTC
>TRBV10-3|TRBJ2-7|once|TRBD1
CAISPPGQGWEQYF
TGTGCCATCAGCCCCCCGGGACAGGGTTGGGAGCAGTACTTC
>TRBV11-2|TRBJ2-3|-|TRBD2
CASSPLAGITDTQYF
TGTGCCAGCAGCCCCTTAGCGGGTATCACAGATACGCAGTATTTT
>TRBV27|TRBJ2-1|once|TRBD2
CASSLQTGGPFNEQFF
TGTGCCAGCAGTTTACAAACGGGGGGACCTTTCAATGAGCAGTTCTTC
>TRBV5-1|TRBJ1-1|once|-
CASSLWTVQNTEAFF
TGCGCCAGCAGCTTGTGGACAGTACAGAACACTGAAGCTTTCTTT
>TRBV7-9|TRBJ1-2|-|-
CASSSGFAGYTF
TGTGCCAGCAGTTCAGGGTTTGCTGGCTACACCTTC
>TRBV10-1|TRBJ2-3|-|TRBD2
CASSYHLLAGGRDTQYF
TGCGCCAGCAGTTACCACTTACTAGCGGGGGGTCGAGATACGCAGTATTTT